These T cell receptor beta chains were read from a single sample in a study of T cell responses to AZD1222 COVID-19 vaccine. This table comes from immunoSEQ multiplex PCR, and its TCRdb copy is limited to in-frame clones, with some not included. The table lists 180,000 or so clones, approximately 94% of them singletons. The material sequenced was peripheral blood, taken on day 0 of AZD1222 vaccination. These receptors were collected from an adult in good health. Both conserved end residues are trimmed from each CDR3. Each record gives: V gene, CDR3 protein.

TRBV6-5 ASSPGSYEQY
TRBV25-1 ATRTSGSDTQY
TRBV7-8 ASSGPTSGKVYNEQF
TRBV10-3 AITEQQNTEAF
TRBV7-2 ASSFPLRSPLH
TRBV6-6 ASSYSSGSQPQH
TRBV12-3/TRBV12-4 ASSSNGLEKLF
TRBV11-2 ASSLGLAGVRTGELF
TRBV5-1 ASSLEGLATPRYEQY
TRBV10-2 ASSKTSEGTDTQY
TRBV10-3 AISGASYNEQF
TRBV6-5 ASSSGAGAAQTQY
TRBV6-5 ASVVSSGANVLT
TRBV25-1 ASSEFGGRDNTEAF
TRBV28 ASSWTGLNTEAF
TRBV2 ASSVNPRDNQKLF